A selection of T cell receptor beta chains follows, all from one sample in a study of blood T cell repertoires in COVID-19. The assay was immunoSEQ multiplex PCR, and TCRdb's table has in-frame clones only and misses some. The sample consists of some 230,000 clones, approximately 84% of them appearing once. Sequenced material: PBMCs or T cells enriched from blood (not recorded which). All receptors come from a man aged 35-49 years who had recovered from COVID-19. CDR3s include the opening cysteine and the closing phenylalanine or tryptophan. D genes are given only for firm matches. Rows give clone size only sometimes, using once, few, many, or a class for an expanded clone.

clone_size: NA
v_call: TRBV7-9
j_call: TRBJ1-2
d_call: NA
cdr3_aa: CASSPPGQPNYGYTF
cdr3_nt: TGTGCCAGCAGCCCACCGGGACAACCTAACTATGGCTACACCTTC

clone_size: NA
v_call: TRBV29-1
j_call: TRBJ2-5
d_call: NA
cdr3_aa: CSAKRGLQETQYF
cdr3_nt: TGCAGCGCCAAAAGGGGACTCCAAGAGACCCAGTACTTC

clone_size: NA
v_call: TRBV11-2
j_call: TRBJ2-1
d_call: NA
cdr3_aa: CASSSAGGYQEQFF
cdr3_nt: TGTGCCAGCAGCTCCGCCGGCGGTTACCAGGAGCAGTTCTTC

clone_size: NA
v_call: TRBV6-6
j_call: TRBJ1-5
d_call: TRBD1
cdr3_aa: CASRPTGGSGQPQHF
cdr3_nt: TGTGCCAGCAGGCCTACAGGGGGTTCGGGTCAGCCCCAGCATTTT

clone_size: NA
v_call: TRBV6-5
j_call: TRBJ2-4
d_call: NA
cdr3_aa: CASSPPGLAKNIQYF
cdr3_nt: TGTGCCAGCAGTCCCCCAGGGCTAGCCAAAAACATTCAGTACTTC

clone_size: NA
v_call: TRBV27
j_call: TRBJ2-7
d_call: NA
cdr3_aa: CASSFWGREQYF
cdr3_nt: TGTGCCAGCAGTTTTTGGGGGCGCGAGCAGTACTTC

clone_size: NA
v_call: TRBV3-1/TRBV3-2
j_call: TRBJ1-1
d_call: TRBD1
cdr3_aa: CASSRRETGTTEAFF
cdr3_nt: TGTGCCAGCAGCCGAAGGGAGACAGGGACGACTGAAGCTTTCTTT

clone_size: NA
v_call: TRBV3-1/TRBV3-2
j_call: TRBJ2-7
d_call: TRBD2
cdr3_aa: CASSPWAGVYEQYF
cdr3_nt: TGTGCCAGCAGCCCGTGGGCGGGAGTGTACGAGCAGTACTTC

clone_size: NA
v_call: TRBV5-1
j_call: TRBJ2-7
d_call: TRBD2
cdr3_aa: CASSLNGGGAYEQYF
cdr3_nt: TGCGCCAGCAGCTTGAACGGCGGGGGGGCCTACGAGCAGTACTTC

clone_size: once
v_call: TRBV30
j_call: TRBJ1-4
d_call: NA
cdr3_aa: CAWSLGTLTTNEKLFF
cdr3_nt: TGTGCCTGGAGCCTAGGGACACTAACAACTAATGAAAAACTGTTTTTT

clone_size: NA
v_call: TRBV2
j_call: TRBJ1-1
d_call: NA
cdr3_aa: CASSVGGVNTEAFF
cdr3_nt: TGTGCCAGCAGTGTTGGCGGGGTGAACACTGAAGCTTTCTTT

clone_size: NA
v_call: TRBV9
j_call: TRBJ1-3
d_call: TRBD1
cdr3_aa: CASGAGTGAGNTIYF
cdr3_nt: TGTGCCAGCGGCGCCGGGACAGGGGCTGGAAACACCATATATTTT

clone_size: NA
v_call: TRBV4-1
j_call: TRBJ1-1
d_call: NA
cdr3_aa: CASSHLGGGGTEAFF
cdr3_nt: TGCGCCAGCAGCCACTTAGGTGGGGGGGGCACTGAAGCTTTCTTT

clone_size: NA
v_call: TRBV27
j_call: TRBJ2-1
d_call: NA
cdr3_aa: CASSLSISGNEQFF
cdr3_nt: TGTGCCAGCAGTTTATCGATAAGCGGCAATGAGCAGTTCTTC

clone_size: NA
v_call: TRBV5-1
j_call: TRBJ1-2
d_call: NA
cdr3_aa: CASSFGDTQHYGYTF
cdr3_nt: TGCGCCAGCAGCTTTGGGGACACCCAGCACTATGGCTACACCTTC

clone_size: few
v_call: TRBV30
j_call: TRBJ1-1
d_call: TRBD1
cdr3_aa: CAWSHSRAGGAFF
cdr3_nt: TGTGCCTGGAGCCATAGCAGGGCAGGGGGAGCTTTCTTT

clone_size: NA
v_call: TRBV29-1
j_call: TRBJ2-7
d_call: NA
cdr3_aa: CSVEDAGEEQYF
cdr3_nt: TGCAGCGTTGAAGATGCAGGGGAAGAGCAGTACTTC

clone_size: NA
v_call: TRBV5-1
j_call: TRBJ2-1
d_call: TRBD1
cdr3_aa: CASSEGAGSYNEQFF
cdr3_nt: TGCGCCAGCAGCGAGGGGGCTGGGTCCTACAATGAGCAGTTCTTC

clone_size: NA
v_call: TRBV7-8
j_call: TRBJ2-7
d_call: NA
cdr3_aa: CASTQRGGPYEQYF
cdr3_nt: TGTGCCAGCACCCAGAGGGGGGGGCCCTACGAGCAGTACTTC

clone_size: NA
v_call: TRBV5-5
j_call: TRBJ1-4
d_call: NA
cdr3_aa: CASSLGTLYATNEKLFF
cdr3_nt: TGTGCCAGCAGCTTGGGGACTTTATACGCAACTAATGAAAAACTGTTTTTT

clone_size: NA
v_call: TRBV7-2
j_call: TRBJ2-5
d_call: TRBD1
cdr3_aa: CASSPDRVQETQYF
cdr3_nt: TGTGCCAGCAGCCCAGACAGGGTCCAGGAGACCCAGTACTTC

clone_size: NA
v_call: TRBV27
j_call: TRBJ1-5
d_call: NA
cdr3_aa: CASSFLGVAYSNQPQHF
cdr3_nt: TGTGCCAGCAGTTTTCTAGGGGTGGCGTATAGCAATCAGCCCCAGCATTTT

clone_size: NA
v_call: TRBV14
j_call: TRBJ2-2
d_call: TRBD1
cdr3_aa: CASSQNPGGVGELFF
cdr3_nt: TGTGCCAGCAGCCAAAACCCAGGGGGTGTCGGGGAGCTGTTTTTT

clone_size: once
v_call: TRBV3-1/TRBV3-2
j_call: TRBJ1-4
d_call: NA
cdr3_aa: CASSLWTATNEKLFF
cdr3_nt: TGTGCCAGCAGCCTCTGGACAGCAACTAATGAAAAACTGTTTTTT

clone_size: NA
v_call: TRBV5-1
j_call: TRBJ2-6
d_call: NA
cdr3_aa: CASSSQYSGANVLTF
cdr3_nt: TGCGCCAGCAGCTCCCAGTACTCTGGGGCCAACGTCCTGACTTTC

clone_size: few
v_call: TRBV9
j_call: TRBJ1-2
d_call: NA
cdr3_aa: CASSSIPVRGYGYTF
cdr3_nt: TGTGCCAGCAGCTCCATTCCGGTCAGGGGCTATGGCTACACCTTC

clone_size: NA
v_call: TRBV7-3
j_call: TRBJ2-2
d_call: NA
cdr3_aa: CASSPRDTGELFF
cdr3_nt: TGTGCCAGCAGCCCCCGGGACACCGGGGAGCTGTTTTTT

clone_size: NA
v_call: TRBV18
j_call: TRBJ2-1
d_call: TRBD2
cdr3_aa: CASSLQTSGINEQFF
cdr3_nt: TGTGCCAGCTCACTCCAGACTAGCGGGATCAATGAGCAGTTCTTC

clone_size: NA
v_call: TRBV5-1
j_call: TRBJ2-3
d_call: NA
cdr3_aa: CASSPRVITDTQYF
cdr3_nt: TGCGCCAGCAGCCCGCGGGTAATCACAGATACGCAGTATTTT

clone_size: NA
v_call: TRBV2
j_call: TRBJ1-1
d_call: NA
cdr3_aa: CASSRDFNTEAFF
cdr3_nt: TGTGCCAGCAGCAGGGATTTTAACACTGAAGCTTTCTTT

clone_size: once
v_call: TRBV28
j_call: TRBJ1-2
d_call: TRBD1
cdr3_aa: CASSTLGQGLPYGYTF
cdr3_nt: TGTGCCAGCAGTACCCTCGGACAGGGACTACCCTATGGCTACACCTTC

clone_size: NA
v_call: TRBV20-1
j_call: TRBJ1-1
d_call: NA
cdr3_aa: CRRAEAFF
cdr3_nt: TGCAGGCGGGCTGAAGCTTTCTTT

clone_size: NA
v_call: TRBV5-6
j_call: TRBJ1-5
d_call: NA
cdr3_aa: CASSYLAGGDQPQHF
cdr3_nt: TGTGCCAGCAGCTACCTAGCGGGGGGAGATCAGCCCCAGCATTTT

clone_size: NA
v_call: TRBV10-3
j_call: TRBJ2-5
d_call: TRBD2
cdr3_aa: CAISVGLAGGQETQYF
cdr3_nt: TGTGCCATCAGTGTCGGACTAGCGGGGGGGCAGGAGACCCAGTACTTC

clone_size: NA
v_call: TRBV28
j_call: TRBJ2-2
d_call: NA
cdr3_aa: CASSFSGELFF
cdr3_nt: TGTGCCAGCAGTTTTAGCGGGGAGCTGTTTTTT

clone_size: NA
v_call: TRBV5-5
j_call: TRBJ2-5
d_call: NA
cdr3_aa: CASSYPGTKETQYF
cdr3_nt: TGTGCCAGCAGCTACCCCGGGACAAAGGAGACCCAGTACTTC

clone_size: once
v_call: TRBV9
j_call: TRBJ2-1
d_call: TRBD2
cdr3_aa: CASSVVEGRDEQFF
cdr3_nt: TGTGCCAGCAGCGTAGTAGAGGGGAGGGATGAGCAGTTCTTC

clone_size: NA
v_call: TRBV18
j_call: TRBJ2-2
d_call: TRBD1
cdr3_aa: CASSPIQGATGELFF
cdr3_nt: TGTGCCAGCTCACCAATACAGGGGGCAACCGGGGAGCTGTTTTTT

clone_size: once
v_call: TRBV3-1/TRBV3-2
j_call: TRBJ1-2
d_call: NA
cdr3_aa: CASSLLSGGPNGYTF
cdr3_nt: TGTGCCAGCAGCCTCCTCAGCGGCGGGCCCAATGGCTACACCTTC